The next 24 T cell receptor beta chains were all read from a single sample in a study of cytotoxic CD8 clonotypes in ibrutinib-treated CLL (dated by TCRdb to the early 2020s). Taken with the paper, the label for time point translates to: approximately 2 years on ibrutinib. The library was made by the immunoSEQ multiplex PCR assay. Imported from immuneACCESS, the table was reduced by TCRdb to in-frame sequences with V and J called. These copies leave out some clones; in studies compared against another copy, an unresolved V gene accounts for under half, and the cause of the remainder is not known. The sample table holds about 250,000 clones, of which 70% were seen once. The ten most abundant clones make up 15% of the sample. The sequenced sample was PBMCs, obtained after 24 months of ibrutinib treatment. All receptors come from a human donor with chronic lymphocytic leukemia.

This clone showed up just once. This rearrangement joins TRBV9 to TRBJ1-1; D remains unclear. Germline CDR1 SGDLS, CDR2 YYNGEE. The germline V and J ends were trimmed by 0 bases and 4 bases, with 7 bases remaining between them. The CDR3 has 13 residues. DNA of the CDR3: TGTGCCAGCAGCGTAGTCCCCTCCACTGAAGCTTTCTTT. Translating gives CASSVVPSTEAFF.

The chain employs TRBV7-9 and TRBJ2-1; 11 positions match TRBD2. The CDR3 loop spans 18 amino acids. Germline V CDR1 and CDR2: SEHNR, FQNEAQ (reference sequence). V gave up 5 bases and J gave up 1 base; unmatched junction bases: 10. Here the CDR3 DNA reads TGTGCCAGCAGCGACTCGACTAGCGGGATTCGATCCTACAATGAGCAGTTCTTC. Translated: CASSDSTSGIRSYNEQFF.

This clone was observed a handful of times. The conserved final phenylalanine or tryptophan is absent from the CDR3, which likely points to a read error. The DNA is omitted, as the CDR3 cannot be located on it reliably, and the CDR3 follows TCRdb's listing. The V call is TRBV7-9, the J call TRBJ2-7; the table gives TRBD2 as D, unverified against the DNA. CDR1 and CDR2 from the germline V gene are SEHNR and FQNEAQ (reference sequence). Both ends counted, the CDR3 spans 8 residues. The CDR3 loop reads CASSLVED.

V is TRBV5-1 and J is TRBJ1-2; D unclear. V dropped 4 bases and J dropped 4 bases, with 20 bases sitting between them. This CDR3 is built from 16 residues. Germline V gene lookup returns CDR1 SGHRS and CDR2 YFSETQ. In DNA form, the CDR3 reads TGCGCCAGCAGCCCATTAACAACAAAGACCGCCTATGGCTACACCTTC. As protein: CASSPLTTKTAYGYTF.

The chain uses TRBV27 and TRBJ1-3; D gene ambiguous. The V end was cut by 8 bases, the J end by 9 bases, with 14 bases between. The CDR3 runs to 12 residues. CDR1 is MNHEY and CDR2 is SMNVEV in the germline V gene (reference sequence). DNA of the CDR3: TGTGCCAGCTCACCCGGTCGAGGCACCATATATTTT. Its protein product is CASSPGRGTIYF.

This clone was recorded once. The J gene is TRBJ2-7, the V gene TRBV29-1; 11 bases are shared with TRBD1. Trimming cost V 4 bases and J 3 bases; bases outside gene matches: 5. CDR1 and CDR2 (germline): SQVTM, ANQGSEA. CDR3 length: 14 residues. Here the CDR3 reads CSVALGTGGYEQYF. DNA for the CDR3: TGCAGCGTTGCCCTCGGGACAGGGGGCTACGAGCAGTACTTC.

The J gene is TRBJ2-1, the V gene TRBV7-2; 7 nucleotides agree with TRBD2. With 4 bases clipped from V and 4 bases from J, the junction kept 7 bases outside the gene matches. The CDR3 has 15 amino acids. Per the germline V gene, CDR1 is SGHTA and CDR2 is FQGNSA. The DNA for the CDR3 is TGTGCCAGCAGCTCCGGACTAGGGTTATACAATGAGCAGTTCTTC. Translated: CASSSGLGLYNEQFF.

This clone was seen only once. The V call is TRBV27, the J call TRBJ2-5, with D tentatively TRBD1 or TRBD2 (5 bases each). CDR1 and CDR2 (germline): MNHEY, SMNVEV (reference sequence). CDR3 size: 14 residues. Deletions cut 4 bases from V and 9 bases from J, with 18 bases between. The CDR3 loop is CASSSDLGDRAQYF. The CDR3 coding sequence is TGTGCCAGCAGTTCAGATCTAGGGGACCGTGCCCAGTACTTC.

The chain carries TRBV10-3 and TRBJ1-1; no definite D call. The CDR3 is 13 residues long. Looked up from germline, CDR1 is ENHRY and CDR2 is SYGVKD. The ends were cut back, 6 bases at V and 0 bases at J, with 8 bases in the middle. CDR3 sequence: CAISPSVNTEAFF. For the CDR3, the DNA is TGTGCCATCAGCCCTTCGGTGAACACTGAAGCTTTCTTT.

V is TRBV6-6 and J is TRBJ2-6; D is ambiguous. CDR3 size: 12 residues. V was cut by 6 bases and J by 7 bases, with 7 bases left in between. Germline CDR1 and CDR2: MNHNY and SVGAGI (reference sequence). Here the CDR3 DNA reads TGTGCCAGCAGGTTTGAAGCCAACGTCCTGACTTTC. Translated: CASRFEANVLTF.

This clone occurred a few times. The chain carries TRBV7-8 and TRBJ2-4, with 7 bases aligning to TRBD2. The J segment lost 7 bases and the V segment lost 3 bases, leaving 6 bases of the junction unmatched. Germline lookup yields CDR1 SGHVS and CDR2 FQNEAQ. The CDR3 covers 14 residues. The CDR3 is CASSLLGGRNIQYF. CDR3 nucleotides: TGTGCCAGCAGCTTGCTGGGGGGGAGGAACATTCAGTACTTC.

The V gene is TRBV5-4, the J gene TRBJ2-3; 8 bases line up with TRBD2. This CDR3 region has 17 residues. Germline V CDR1 and CDR2: SGHNT, YYREEE (reference sequence). The ends lost 4 bases at V and 0 bases at J; junction bases unmatched: 10. The DNA for the CDR3 is TGTGCCAGCAGCCGAATTACTAGCGGAGGTAGCACAGATACGCAGTATTTT. It is translated as CASSRITSGGSTDTQYF.

J is TRBJ1-2 and V is TRBV27, with D uncertain. Germline V CDR1 and CDR2: MNHEY, SMNVEV (reference sequence). Trimming took off 3 bases at V and 4 bases at J, with 9 bases between the two ends. This CDR3 is built from 13 residues. The CDR3 sequence: CASSLGPTYGYTF. For the CDR3, the DNA is TGTGCCAGCAGTTTGGGTCCGACCTATGGCTACACCTTC.

The chain combines TRBV9 with TRBJ2-2; maybe TRBD1 (6 bases). Per germline, CDR1 SGDLS and CDR2 YYNGEE. The germline V and J ends were trimmed by 5 bases and 6 bases, with 8 bases remaining between them. The CDR3 covers 12 residues. CDR3 protein: CASRKGAGELFF. As DNA, the CDR3 is TGTGCCAGCAGGAAGGGGGCCGGGGAGCTGTTTTTT.

This rearrangement joins TRBV27 to TRBJ1-5, with D unresolved. V was clipped by 5 bases and J by 0 bases, with 14 bases between them. Germline CDR1 is MNHEY and CDR2 is SMNVEV (reference sequence). This CDR3 has 16 amino acids. CDR3 sequence: CASSIVGSYSNQPQHF. The CDR3 DNA follows: TGTGCCAGCAGTATAGTTGGGAGCTATAGCAATCAGCCCCAGCATTTT.

The V call is TRBV5-1, the J call TRBJ2-7, with D possibly being TRBD1 or TRBD2 (5 bases each). Looked up from germline, CDR1 is SGHRS and CDR2 is YFSETQ. V was shortened by 5 bases and J by 6 bases, with 21 bases between the two germline ends. The length of the CDR3 is 15 residues. The CDR3 protein is CASRAPGRNLLEQYF. CDR3 in DNA: TGCGCCAGCAGAGCCCCGGGACGTAACCTCCTCGAGCAGTACTTC.

This chain uses TRBV7-2 with TRBJ1-3; D is undetermined. Germline CDR1 and CDR2: SGHTA and FQGNSA. The CDR3 covers 16 residues. V lost 5 bases and J 0 bases, leaving 14 bases between the germline ends. CDR3 sequence (DNA): TGTGCCAGCAGCCGATCAGCGGGCTACTCTGGAAACACCATATATTTT. Protein: CASSRSAGYSGNTIYF.

The chain employs TRBV18 and TRBJ2-1; 9 nucleotides line up with TRBD2. The germline CDR1 and CDR2 sequences are KGHSH and LQKENI. This CDR3 region has 15 residues. Trimming at V came to 5 bases and at J to 9 bases, leaving 11 bases not matched to a gene. CDR3 coding DNA: TGTGCCAGCTCATTGTTAGTAGCGGGAGAACTTGAGCAGTTCTTC. This encodes CASSLLVAGELEQFF.

The V call is TRBV6-5, the J call TRBJ1-4; D ambiguous. V lost 2 bases and J 11 bases, leaving 18 bases between the germline ends. The CDR3 runs 15 residues. Germline CDR1 is MNHEY and CDR2 is SVGAGI. This chain's CDR3 is CASSYEDVRNFKLFF. The CDR3 DNA sequence: TGTGCCAGCAGTTACGAGGATGTCCGAAACTTCAAACTGTTTTTT.

J is TRBJ1-4 and V is TRBV7-8; D might be TRBD1 (6 bases). The V gene's germline CDR1 is SGHVS and CDR2 FQNEAQ. CDR3 size: 14 residues. V dropped 5 bases and J dropped 5 bases, with 12 bases sitting between them. This CDR3 is CASSPDRLNEKLFF. CDR3 nucleotide sequence: TGTGCCAGCAGCCCGGACAGACTAAATGAAAAACTGTTTTTT. The variable domain in full, completed from reference TRBV7-8 and TRBJ1-4, reads GAGVSQSPRYKVAKRGQDVALRCDPISGHVSLFWYQQALGQGPEFLTYFQNEAQLDKSGLPSDRFFAERPEGSVSTLKIQRTQQEDSAVYLCASSPDRLNEKLFFGSGTQLSVL.

The rearrangement uses TRBV11-3 and TRBJ2-5; D remains ambiguous. Germline V CDR1 and CDR2: SGHNT, YENEEA. This CDR3 spans 15 amino acids. V was trimmed by 2 bases and J by 2 bases, leaving 12 bases between them. CDR3 in DNA: TGTGCCAGCAGCTTAATTCCGGGCAGTCAAGAGACCCAGTACTTC. This gives the protein CASSLIPGSQETQYF.

CDR3 in amino acids: CASSFRSRSYEQYF. DNA for the CDR3: TGTGCCAGCAGTTTTAGGAGCCGCTCCTACGAGCAGTACTTC. The chain joins TRBV27 to TRBJ2-7; no clear D gene. V dropped 3 bases and J dropped 0 bases, with 9 bases sitting between them. The CDR3 is made up of 14 amino acids. Germline V gives CDR1 MNHEY, CDR2 SMNVEV (reference sequence).

This clone was seen only a few times. The J gene is TRBJ2-1, the V gene TRBV27; no definite D call. The V end was cut by 2 bases, the J end by 0 bases, with 14 bases between. The CDR3 extends over 17 amino acids. CDR1 and CDR2 from the germline V gene are MNHEY and SMNVEV (reference sequence). DNA of the CDR3: TGTGCCAGCAGTTTAGGATCTGCGCGACCCTCCTACAATGAGCAGTTCTTC. Translated: CASSLGSARPSYNEQFF.

The chain carries TRBV15 and TRBJ2-2; TRBD2 aligns across 10 bases. Per germline, CDR1 LNHNV and CDR2 YYDKDF (reference sequence). The CDR3 length is 16 residues. Germline trimming cut 4 bases from V and 5 bases from J; bases unmatched to any gene: 7. CDR3 loop: CATSKTLAGETGELFF. The CDR3 nucleotides read TGTGCCACCAGCAAAACTCTAGCGGGAGAGACCGGGGAGCTGTTTTTT. Based on the CDR3 plus reference TRBV15 and TRBJ2-2, the full variable domain is DAMVIQNPRYQVTQFGKPVTLSCSQTLNHNVMYWYQQKSSQAPKLLFHYYDKDFNNEADTPDNFQSRRPNTSFCFLDIRSPGLGDTAMYLCATSKTLAGETGELFFGEGSRLTVL.